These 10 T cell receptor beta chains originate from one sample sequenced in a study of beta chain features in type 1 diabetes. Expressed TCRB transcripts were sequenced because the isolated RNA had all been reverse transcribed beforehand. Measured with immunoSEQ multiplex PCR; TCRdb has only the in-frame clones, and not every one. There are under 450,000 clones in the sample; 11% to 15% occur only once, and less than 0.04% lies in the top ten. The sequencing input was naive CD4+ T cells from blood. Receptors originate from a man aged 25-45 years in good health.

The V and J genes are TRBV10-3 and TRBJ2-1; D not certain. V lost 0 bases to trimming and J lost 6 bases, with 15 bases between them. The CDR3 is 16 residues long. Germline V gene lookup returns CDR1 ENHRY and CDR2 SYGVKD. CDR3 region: CAISESNSGAGNEQFF. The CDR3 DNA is TGTGCCATCAGTGAGTCGAATTCAGGAGCCGGCAATGAGCAGTTCTTC.

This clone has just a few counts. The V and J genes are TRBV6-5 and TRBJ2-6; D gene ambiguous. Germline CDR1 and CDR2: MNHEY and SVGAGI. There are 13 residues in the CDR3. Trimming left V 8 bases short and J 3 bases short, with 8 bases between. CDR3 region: CASRVGGANVLTF. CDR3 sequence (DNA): TGTGCCAGCCGTGTTGGTGGGGCCAACGTCCTGACTTTC.

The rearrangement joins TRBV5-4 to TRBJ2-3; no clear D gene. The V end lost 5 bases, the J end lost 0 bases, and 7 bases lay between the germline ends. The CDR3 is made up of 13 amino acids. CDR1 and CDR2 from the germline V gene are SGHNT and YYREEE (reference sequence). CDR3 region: CASSNQSTDTQYF. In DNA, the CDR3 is TGTGCCAGCAGTAACCAGAGCACAGATACGCAGTATTTT.

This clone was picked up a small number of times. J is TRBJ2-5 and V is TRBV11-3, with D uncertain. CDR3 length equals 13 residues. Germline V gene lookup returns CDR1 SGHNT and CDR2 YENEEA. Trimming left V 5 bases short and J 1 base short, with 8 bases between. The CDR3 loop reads CASSPQFQETQYF. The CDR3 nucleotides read TGTGCCAGCAGCCCTCAGTTCCAAGAGACCCAGTACTTC.

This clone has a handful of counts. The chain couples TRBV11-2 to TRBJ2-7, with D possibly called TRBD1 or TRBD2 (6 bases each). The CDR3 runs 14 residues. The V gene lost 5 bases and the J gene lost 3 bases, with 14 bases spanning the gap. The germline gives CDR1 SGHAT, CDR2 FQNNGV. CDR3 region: CASSNTRGGYEQYF. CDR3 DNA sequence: TGTGCCAGCAGCAATACCAGGGGAGGCTACGAGCAGTACTTC.

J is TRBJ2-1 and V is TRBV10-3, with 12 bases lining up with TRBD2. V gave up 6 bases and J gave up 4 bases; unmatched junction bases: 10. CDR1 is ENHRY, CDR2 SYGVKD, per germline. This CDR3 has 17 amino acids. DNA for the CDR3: TGTGCCATCAGGGGGACTAGCGGGTCCAGAAAATACAATGAGCAGTTCTTC. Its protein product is CAIRGTSGSRKYNEQFF.

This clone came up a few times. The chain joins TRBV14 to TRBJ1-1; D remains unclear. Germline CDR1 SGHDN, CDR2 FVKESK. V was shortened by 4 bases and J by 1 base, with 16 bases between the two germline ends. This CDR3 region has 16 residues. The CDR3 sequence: CASSPPGVLGNTEAFF. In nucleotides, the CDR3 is TGTGCCAGCAGCCCTCCTGGGGTGTTAGGGAACACTGAAGCTTTCTTT.

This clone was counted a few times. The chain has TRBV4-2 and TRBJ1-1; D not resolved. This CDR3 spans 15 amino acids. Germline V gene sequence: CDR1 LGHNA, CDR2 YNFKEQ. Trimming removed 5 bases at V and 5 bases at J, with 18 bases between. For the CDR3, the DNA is TGTGCCAGCAGCGAGCCAATGCCTTCAGAAACTGAAGCTTTCTTT. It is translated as CASSEPMPSETEAFF.

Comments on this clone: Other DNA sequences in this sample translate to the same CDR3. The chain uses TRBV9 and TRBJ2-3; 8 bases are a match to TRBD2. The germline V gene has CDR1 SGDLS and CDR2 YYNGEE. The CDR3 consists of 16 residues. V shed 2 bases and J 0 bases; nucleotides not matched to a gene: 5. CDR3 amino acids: CASSVIGRASTDTQYF. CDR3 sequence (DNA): TGTGCCAGCAGCGTTATCGGGAGGGCTAGCACAGATACGCAGTATTTT. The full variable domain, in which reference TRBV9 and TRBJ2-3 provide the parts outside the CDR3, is DSGVTQTPKHLITATGQRVTLRCSPRSGDLSVYWYQQSLDQGLQFLIQYYNGEERAKGNILERFSAQQFPDLHSELNLSSLELGDSALYFCASSVIGRASTDTQYFGPGTRLTVL.

The CDR3 region is CASSNRQGRTDTQYF. As DNA, the CDR3 is TGTGCCAGCAGTAACCGACAGGGTCGGACAGATACGCAGTATTTT. V usage is TRBV27 and J usage is TRBJ2-3; TRBD1 aligns across 7 bases. This CDR3 spans 15 amino acids. V was pared by 5 bases and J by 3 bases, with 8 bases of the junction left unmatched. Germline-derived CDR1 and CDR2 are MNHEY and SMNVEV (reference sequence).